This T cell receptor (beta chain) was recovered during a study of blood T cells in healthy people across ages. Individuals who donated were healthy Caucasians from Russia aged roughly 6 to 90. Primers used in a second PCR of about 6 to 11 cycles were a sample-barcoded 5' primer and a J-beta primer mix. MiXCR was run by TCRdb on the 5' RACE reads, yielding one entry per CDR3 protein. The sample shows more than 700,000 distinct CDR3 sequences, approximately 53% of them seen only once. Specimen: blood. This TCR was recovered from a man at least 80 years old in good health.

The CDR3 DNA sequence: TGTGCCAGCAGCTTCAGGGAGGGAGGTCCGCGGCTGTTTTTT. Protein sequence: CASSFREGGPRLFF. The chain carries TRBV7-2 and TRBJ2-2, with 7 bases lining up with TRBD2. Germline V gene lookup returns CDR1 SGHTA and CDR2 FQGNSA. The ends lost 3 bases at V and 13 bases at J; junction bases unmatched: 11. The CDR3 totals 14 residues.